These 9 T cell receptor beta chains came from one sample sequenced in a study of blood T cells in healthy people across ages. A second PCR, run for roughly 7 to 12 cycles, used a sample-barcoded 5' primer plus a J-beta primer mix. Each CDR3 protein is one row after TCRdb ran MiXCR on the 5' RACE reads. The sample lists 1.5 million or so distinct CDR3 sequences; 40% to 45% were seen once. The sample comprised blood. The receptors originated from a woman between 18 and 29 years old in good health.

This clonotype was counted a few times. The V call is TRBV2, the J call TRBJ2-1; D possibly corresponds to TRBD2 (6 bases). CDR1 is SNHLY and CDR2 is FYNNEI in the germline V gene. The CDR3 sequence is 13 residues long. V shed 7 bases and J shed 6 bases, with 13 bases lying between them. DNA for the CDR3: TGTGCCAGCAACGGCGGGGCGTTCAATGAGCAGTTCTTC. Translating it yields CASNGGAFNEQFF.

This clonotype occurred a few times. The rearrangement links TRBV20-1 to TRBJ2-7, with a weak D call TRBD1 (6 bases). V was cut by 3 bases and J by 5 bases, with 17 bases left in between. The CDR3 runs 14 residues. The germline CDR1 and CDR2 sequences are DFQATT and SNEGSKA (reference sequence). The CDR3 nucleotides are TGCAGTGCTAGTCTGGTACAGGGAGTCCACGAGCAGTACTTC. This gives the protein CSASLVQGVHEQYF.

This clonotype showed up just a few times. This rearrangement joins TRBV5-6 to TRBJ2-7; 7 bases align to TRBD1. The DNA end lines up better with TRBJ2-4; the J call may be wrong. This CDR3 contains 14 residues. CDR1 is SGHDT, CDR2 YYEEEE, per germline. In DNA form, the CDR3 reads TGTGCCAGCAGCCCAGGGGGTATTGGTAACATTCAGTACTTC. This encodes CASSPGGIGNIQYF.

The V call is TRBV19, the J call TRBJ1-2; D is unresolved. Germline V gene sequence: CDR1 LNHDA, CDR2 SQIVND (reference sequence). The CDR3 is 12 residues long. Trimming removed 3 bases at V and 2 bases at J, with 4 bases between. CDR3 nucleotide sequence: TGTGCCAGTAGTATTTGGAACTATGGCTACACCTTC. Its translation is CASSIWNYGYTF. Combining the CDR3 with reference TRBV19 and TRBJ1-2 gives the whole variable domain DGGITQSPKYLFRKEGQNVTLSCEQNLNHDAMYWYRQDPGQGLRLIYYSQIVNDFQKGDIAEGYSVSREKKESFPLTVTSAQKNPTAFYLCASSIWNYGYTFGSGTRLTVV.

The table lists this clonotype with a few counts. V is TRBV20-1 and J is TRBJ2-1; D gene unclear. This CDR3 contains 15 residues. V was cut by 1 base and J by 3 bases, with 13 bases left in between. Germline CDR1 and CDR2: DFQATT and SNEGSKA (reference sequence). For the CDR3, the DNA is TGCAGTGCTAGAGGACACCGTAAGGACTACAATGAGCAGTTCTTC. Amino acid sequence: CSARGHRKDYNEQFF.

This clonotype has only a few counts. The chain has TRBV15 and TRBJ1-5, with D unresolved. The CDR3 totals 13 residues. V lost 5 bases to trimming and J lost 7 bases, with 12 bases between them. Per germline, CDR1 LNHNV and CDR2 YYDKDF (reference sequence). CDR3 in amino acids: CATSARSAQPQHF. The CDR3 coding sequence is TGTGCCACCAGCGCCCGTAGTGCCCAGCCCCAGCATTTT.

The V call is TRBV12-3 or TRBV12-4, the J call TRBJ1-2; TRBD1 might be the D (6 bases). The V end was cut by 4 bases, the J end by 4 bases, with 10 bases between. CDR3 length: 13 residues. The CDR3, as DNA: TGTGCCAGCAGTTGTCAGGGGTTCTATGGCTACACCTTC. This sequence encodes CASSCQGFYGYTF.

The chain combines TRBV5-1 with TRBJ2-5; 7 bases are a match to TRBD2. Germline V lookup: CDR1 SGHRS, CDR2 YFSETQ. V dropped 1 base and J dropped 3; count of bases not matched to a gene: 6. The CDR3 is made up of 15 amino acids. CDR3 sequence reads: CASSLFSGGKETQYF. The CDR3 nucleotides are TGCGCCAGCAGCTTGTTTTCGGGGGGAAAAGAGACCCAGTACTTC.

The CDR3 is CASSLLAGVRNEQFF. DNA of the CDR3: TGTGCCAGCTCACTACTAGCGGGGGTAAGGAATGAGCAGTTCTTC. This chain links TRBV18 with TRBJ2-1; TRBD2 matches 11 bases. CDR1 and CDR2 from the germline V gene are KGHSH and LQKENI. With V trimmed by 4 bases and J by 7 bases, 6 bases remained unmatched. The CDR3 runs to 15 residues. Variable domain in full (rest from reference TRBV18 and TRBJ2-1): NAGVMQNPRHLVRRRGQEARLRCSPMKGHSHVYWYRQLPEEGLKFMVYLQKENIIDESGMPKERFSAEFPKEGPSILRIQQVVRGDSAAYFCASSLLAGVRNEQFFGPGTRLTVL.